The 5 T cell receptor beta chains reported below all come from one sample, sequenced in a study of shared clonotypes between healthy human individuals. This table comes from immunoSEQ multiplex PCR, and its TCRdb copy is limited to in-frame clones, with some not included. The sample holds about 2.4 million clones; approximately 94% are singletons and the top ten take approximately 0.35%. The sequenced material came from naive CD4+ T cells from PBMCs. Regarding subset: CD45RA+ positively selected. The receptors originated from a man aged 18-30 years in good health. Some clones in this sample may be carry-over from other donors' samples.

The CDR3 loop is CASTTGTSSQETQYF. In nucleotides, the CDR3 is TGTGCCAGCACCACCGGGACTAGTAGCCAAGAGACCCAGTACTTC. The genes are TRBV11-2 and TRBJ2-5, with 8 bases fitting TRBD2. Germline-derived CDR1 and CDR2 are SGHAT and FQNNGV. Trimming cost V 7 bases and J 1 base; bases outside gene matches: 8. This CDR3 is 15 amino acids long.

CDR3 nucleotide sequence: TGTGCCAGCAGCCAGAGACAGGTTTCGAGCTATGGCTACACCTTC. Protein: CASSQRQVSSYGYTF. The V call is TRBV4-2, the J call TRBJ1-2, with a weak D call TRBD1 (6 bases). The CDR3 loop spans 15 amino acids. Trimming pared 3 bases from V and 4 bases from J, leaving 15 bases between. In germline, CDR1 is LGHNA, CDR2 YNFKEQ.

This rearrangement joins TRBV14 to TRBJ2-5; weak D call: TRBD1 (6 bases). The end of the DNA fits TRBJ2-7 better, so the J call may be wrong. Germline V gene lookup returns CDR1 SGHDN and CDR2 FVKESK. This CDR3 spans 13 amino acids. The CDR3 reads CASSVLGANEQYF. The CDR3 nucleotides read TGTGCCAGCAGCGTCTTGGGGGCCAACGAGCAGTACTTC.

The gene calls are TRBV10-2 and TRBJ1-5; 8 positions agree with TRBD1. Looked up from germline, CDR1 is WSHSY and CDR2 is SAAADI. CDR3 length: 15 amino acids. V lost 5 bases and J lost 6; bases outside the gene matches: 9. The CDR3 DNA follows: TGCGCCAGCAGTCTGGACAGGGCGGTATTTCAGCCCCAGCATTTT. It encodes CASSLDRAVFQPQHF.

V is TRBV5-4 and J is TRBJ2-2, with TRBD2 identical over 9 bases. Germline CDR1 is SGHNT and CDR2 is YYREEE (reference sequence). The CDR3 extends over 17 amino acids. V was pared by 5 bases and J by 6 bases, with 14 bases of the junction left unmatched. The CDR3 DNA is TGTGCCAGCAGTTTCCGACTAGCGGTGGTGGGATCCGGGGAGCTGTTTTTT. It specifies CASSFRLAVVGSGELFF.